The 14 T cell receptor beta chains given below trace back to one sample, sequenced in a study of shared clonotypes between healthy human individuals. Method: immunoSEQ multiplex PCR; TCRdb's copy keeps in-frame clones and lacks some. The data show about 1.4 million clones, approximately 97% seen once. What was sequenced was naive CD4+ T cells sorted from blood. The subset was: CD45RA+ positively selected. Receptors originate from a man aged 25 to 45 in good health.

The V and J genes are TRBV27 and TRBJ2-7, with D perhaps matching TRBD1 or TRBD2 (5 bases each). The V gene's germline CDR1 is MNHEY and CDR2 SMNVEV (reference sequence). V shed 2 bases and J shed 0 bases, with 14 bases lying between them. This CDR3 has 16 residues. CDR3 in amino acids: CASSLKGRDPSYEQYF. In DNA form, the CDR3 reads TGTGCCAGCAGTTTAAAGGGCAGGGACCCCTCCTACGAGCAGTACTTC.

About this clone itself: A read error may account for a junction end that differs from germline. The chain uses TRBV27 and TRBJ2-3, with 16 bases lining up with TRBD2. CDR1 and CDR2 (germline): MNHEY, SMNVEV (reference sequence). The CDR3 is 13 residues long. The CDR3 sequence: CASSSHGTSGRDF. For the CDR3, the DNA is TGTGCCAGCAGTTCCCATGGGACTAGCGGGAGGGATTTT.

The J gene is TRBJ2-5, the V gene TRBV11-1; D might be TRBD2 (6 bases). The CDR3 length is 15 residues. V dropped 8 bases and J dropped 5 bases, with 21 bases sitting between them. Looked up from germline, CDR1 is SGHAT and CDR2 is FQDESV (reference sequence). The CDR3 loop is CASGRTKQIAETQYF. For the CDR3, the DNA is TGTGCCAGCGGCCGGACTAAACAAATAGCGGAGACCCAGTACTTC.

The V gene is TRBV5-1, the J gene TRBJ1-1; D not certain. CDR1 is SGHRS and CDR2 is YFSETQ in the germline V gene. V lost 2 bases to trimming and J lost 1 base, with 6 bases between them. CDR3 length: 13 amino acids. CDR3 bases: TGCGCCAGCAGCTTTACCTCGAACACTGAAGCTTTCTTT. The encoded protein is CASSFTSNTEAFF.

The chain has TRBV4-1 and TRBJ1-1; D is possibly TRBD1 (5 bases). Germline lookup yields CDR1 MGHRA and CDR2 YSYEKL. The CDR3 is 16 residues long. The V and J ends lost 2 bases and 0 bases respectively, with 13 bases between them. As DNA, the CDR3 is TGCGCCAGCAGCCAATTTCTCCGGGGCATGAACACTGAAGCTTTCTTT. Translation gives CASSQFLRGMNTEAFF.

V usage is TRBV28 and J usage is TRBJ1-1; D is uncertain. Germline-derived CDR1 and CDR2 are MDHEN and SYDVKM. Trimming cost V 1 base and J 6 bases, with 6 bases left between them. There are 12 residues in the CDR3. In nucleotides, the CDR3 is TGTGCCAGCAGTTTATTGGTGGCTGAAGCTTTCTTT. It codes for CASSLLVAEAFF.

DNA of the CDR3: TGTGCCAGCAGTGAGGGGGCAACTAATGAAAAACTGTTTTTT. Protein sequence: CASSEGATNEKLFF. The chain employs TRBV2 and TRBJ1-4, with a weak D call TRBD1 (5 bases). V was trimmed by 3 bases and J by 0 bases, leaving 5 bases between them. Germline V gene lookup returns CDR1 SNHLY and CDR2 FYNNEI. This CDR3 has 14 amino acids. Variable domain in full (rest from reference TRBV2 and TRBJ1-4): EPEVTQTPSHQVTQMGQEVILRCVPISNHLYFYWYRQILGQKVEFLVSFYNNEISEKSEIFDDQFSVERPDGSNFTLKIRSTKLEDSAMYFCASSEGATNEKLFFGSGTQLSVL.

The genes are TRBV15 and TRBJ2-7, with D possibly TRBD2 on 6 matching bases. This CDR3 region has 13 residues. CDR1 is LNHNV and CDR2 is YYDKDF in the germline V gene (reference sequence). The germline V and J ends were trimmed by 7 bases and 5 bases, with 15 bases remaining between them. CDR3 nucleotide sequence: TGTGCCACCAAGGAGGGTAGCGGCGACGAGCAGTACTTC. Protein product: CATKEGSGDEQYF.

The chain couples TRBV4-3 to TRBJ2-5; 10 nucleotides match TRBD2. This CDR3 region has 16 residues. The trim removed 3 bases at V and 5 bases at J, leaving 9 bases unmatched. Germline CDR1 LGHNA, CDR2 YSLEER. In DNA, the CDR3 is TGCGCCAGCAGCCAGTCTAGCGGGAGCCCCGGGGAGACCCAGTACTTC. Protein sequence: CASSQSSGSPGETQYF.

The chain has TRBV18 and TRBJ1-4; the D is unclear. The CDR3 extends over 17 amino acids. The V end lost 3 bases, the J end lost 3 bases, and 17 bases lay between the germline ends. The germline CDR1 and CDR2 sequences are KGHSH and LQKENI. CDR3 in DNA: TGTGCCAGCTCACCGAAGTTGACCACGGAGGCTAATGAAAAACTGTTTTTT. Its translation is CASSPKLTTEANEKLFF.

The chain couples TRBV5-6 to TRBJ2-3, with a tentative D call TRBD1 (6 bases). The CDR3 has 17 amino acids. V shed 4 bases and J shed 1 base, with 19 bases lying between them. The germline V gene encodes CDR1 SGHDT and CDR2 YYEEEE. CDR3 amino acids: CASSRATGPLGTDTQYF. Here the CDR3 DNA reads TGTGCCAGCAGCCGCGCCACAGGGCCCCTCGGCACAGATACGCAGTATTTT.

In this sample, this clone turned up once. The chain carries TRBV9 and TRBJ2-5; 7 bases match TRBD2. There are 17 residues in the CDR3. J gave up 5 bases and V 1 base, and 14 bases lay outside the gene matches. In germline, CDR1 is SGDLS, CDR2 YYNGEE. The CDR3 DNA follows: TGTGCCAGCAGCGTAAGCCTAGCGGATAGGAACGGGGAGACCCAGTACTTC. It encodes CASSVSLADRNGETQYF.

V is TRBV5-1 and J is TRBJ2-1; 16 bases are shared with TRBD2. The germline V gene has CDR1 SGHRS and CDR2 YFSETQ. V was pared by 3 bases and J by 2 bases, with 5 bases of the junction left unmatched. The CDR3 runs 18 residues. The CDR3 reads CASSSGLAGGTTYNEQFF. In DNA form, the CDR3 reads TGCGCCAGCAGCTCGGGACTAGCGGGAGGGACAACCTACAATGAGCAGTTCTTC.

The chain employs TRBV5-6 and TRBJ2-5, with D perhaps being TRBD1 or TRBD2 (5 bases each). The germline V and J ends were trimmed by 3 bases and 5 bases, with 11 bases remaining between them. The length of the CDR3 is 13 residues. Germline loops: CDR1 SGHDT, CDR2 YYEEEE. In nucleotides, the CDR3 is TGTGCCAGCAGCTCGGGACCTAGGGAGACCCAGTACTTC. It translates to CASSSGPRETQYF.